These T cell receptor beta chains were read from a single sample in a study of shared clonotypes between healthy human individuals. Sequencing was performed with immunoSEQ multiplex PCR; in TCRdb, only in-frame clones are kept and a portion is missing. The sample consists of about 870,000 clones, 80% to 95% of them appearing once. Sequenced input: naive CD8+ T cells sorted from blood. Receptor source: a young man in good health. The CDR3 runs from the conserved cysteine through the conserved F or W. D genes are given only for firm matches. Clone sizes are given selectively: once, few, many, or a class where the clone is expanded.

>NA|TRBJ2-7|TRBV30|TRBD2
TGTGCCTGGGGACGGTTTTTAGCGGGAGCCTACGAGCAGTACTTC
CAWGRFLAGAYEQYF
>NA|TRBJ2-5|TRBV7-9|TRBD2
TGTGCCAGCAGCTCAATCAGGGTTGGCGGGAGGGCCAAAGAGACCCAGTACTTC
CASSSIRVGGRAKETQYF
>NA|TRBJ1-5|TRBV28|TRBD1
TGTGCCAGCAATAACCAGGGGGTTTATCAGCCCCAGCATTTT
CASNNQGVYQPQHF
>NA|TRBJ2-1|TRBV7-9|NA
TGTGCCAGCAGCCCGGACACCCCGGAGGAGCAGTTCTTC
CASSPDTPEEQFF
>NA|TRBJ2-7|TRBV7-2|TRBD2
TGTGCGACTAACGCTGGTCCCGGGGGGGGCGAGCAGTACTTC
CATNAGPGGGEQYF
>NA|TRBJ2-1|TRBV7-9|NA
TGTGCCAGCAGCTTTAGCGGACCCTCCTACAATGAGCAGTTCTTC
CASSFSGPSYNEQFF
>NA|TRBJ2-7|TRBV5-1|NA
TGCGCCAGCAGCTTGGTAGGGGGGGCCTACGAGCAGTACTTC
CASSLVGGAYEQYF
>NA|TRBJ2-3|TRBV5-6|NA
TGTGCCAGCAGCTCCTCCGTTGTGAGACTGAGAACGGGAGATACGCAGTATTTT
CASSSSVVRLRTGDTQYF
>NA|TRBJ2-7|TRBV7-9|NA
TGTGCCAGCAGCTTAGACGGAGCCCGAGGCTCCTACGAGCAGTACTTC
CASSLDGARGSYEQYF
>NA|TRBJ2-7|TRBV19|NA
TGTGCCAGTAGTAATCCCGGTGCGAGCTCCTACGAGCAGTACTTC
CASSNPGASSYEQYF
>NA|TRBJ1-2|TRBV11-2|TRBD1
TGTGCCAGCAGCGCCACAGGGGTCGGCTATGGCTACACCTTC
CASSATGVGYGYTF
>NA|TRBJ2-5|TRBV7-2|NA
TGTGCCAGCAGCTTAGTAGGGTCAGGGCGGGAGACCCAGTACTTC
CASSLVGSGRETQYF
>NA|TRBJ1-5|TRBV4-1|NA
TGCGCCAGCAGCCAAGCCACAGGGTCGGGGCAGCCCCAGCATTTT
CASSQATGSGQPQHF
>NA|TRBJ2-7|TRBV28|NA
TGTGCCAGCAGCCTTAACTACGAGCAATACTTC
CASSLNYEQYF
>NA|TRBJ2-7|TRBV6-1|NA
TGTGCCAGCAGTCACCTCCGCGAGCAGTACTTC
CASSHLREQYF
>NA|TRBJ2-2|TRBV27|TRBD2
TGTGCCAGCAGTTTACCCTGGGGGCTAGCGGGAGTCCCCGGGGAGCTGTTTTTT
CASSLPWGLAGVPGELFF
>NA|TRBJ2-7|TRBV2|NA
TGTGCCAGCAGTGAATGGGGACCGAACTACGAGCAGTACTTC
CASSEWGPNYEQYF
>NA|TRBJ2-7|TRBV30|NA
TGTGCCTGGAGACGGGGCCACGAGGAGCAGTACTTC
CAWRRGHEEQYF
>NA|TRBJ2-1|TRBV5-4|TRBD2
TGTGCCAGCAGCTTGGCCCTAGCGGGTGAGCAGTTCTTC
CASSLALAGEQFF
>NA|TRBJ1-1|TRBV5-8|NA
TGTGCCAGCAGCTTGTTGGCGCTGGGTGTCCGCCTGAACACTGAAGCTTTCTTT
CASSLLALGVRLNTEAFF
>NA|TRBJ2-1|TRBV9|TRBD2
TGTGCCAGCAGTACTAGCGGGAACTACAATGAGCAGTTCTTC
CASSTSGNYNEQFF
>NA|TRBJ2-7|TRBV9|NA
TGTGCCAGCAGCGTGGGAGGAGGGAGAGAGCAGTACTTC
CASSVGGGREQYF
>NA|TRBJ2-2|TRBV4-3|TRBD2
TGCGCCAGCAGCCTTACGCGGACTAGCGGGATTTGGACCGGGGAGCTGTTTTTT
CASSLTRTSGIWTGELFF
>NA|TRBJ2-7|TRBV6-5|NA
TGTGCCAGCAGTTCGGAGTGGGGGAGCGAGCAGTACTTC
CASSSEWGSEQYF
>NA|TRBJ2-1|TRBV27|NA
TGTGCCAGCAGTTACTTTAGGGACAATGAGCAGTTCTTC
CASSYFRDNEQFF
>NA|TRBJ2-1|TRBV9|NA
TGTGCCAGCAGCGTCCCTAGCGAACCCTACAATGAGCAGTTCTTC
CASSVPSEPYNEQFF
>NA|TRBJ2-7|TRBV10-3|NA
TGTGCCATCAGTGAGGAGGGGGGAGCCTACGAGCAGTACTTC
CAISEEGGAYEQYF
>once|TRBJ2-7|TRBV27|NA
TGTGCCAGCAGTTTATCGCTAAGGCGGGTCTACGAGCAGTACTTC
CASSLSLRRVYEQYF
>NA|TRBJ2-5|TRBV5-1|TRBD1
TGCGCCAGCAGCTCCGGGACAGGGCGAGAGACCCAGTACTTC
CASSSGTGRETQYF
>NA|TRBJ2-2|TRBV7-7|NA
TGTGCCAGCAGCCCCCGGGGAAAGAGCACCGGGGAGCTGTTTTTT
CASSPRGKSTGELFF
>NA|TRBJ2-3|TRBV6-5|NA
TGTGCCAGCAGACTACTACCATCCCGGGGAGATACGCAGTATTTT
CASRLLPSRGDTQYF
>NA|TRBJ2-7|TRBV6-1|TRBD1
TGTGCCAGCAGTGTGGACAGGGAGAGAGCGTCACTCTACGAGCAGTACTTC
CASSVDRERASLYEQYF
>NA|TRBJ2-1|TRBV4-3|TRBD2
TGCGCCAGCAGCCAAGGGACTAGCGGGATTGAGCAGTTCTTC
CASSQGTSGIEQFF
>NA|TRBJ2-4|TRBV7-2|NA
TGTGCCAGCAGCTCTGAGGTGTCCCTTGGAAACATTCAGTACTTC
CASSSEVSLGNIQYF
>NA|TRBJ2-2|TRBV15|NA
TGTGCCACCAGAAACCCCGGACCTCGGTACGGGGAGCTGTTTTTT
CATRNPGPRYGELFF
>NA|TRBJ2-2|TRBV5-4|NA
TGTGCCAGCAGCTTGTGGTTTGGGGGTTCGACCGGGGAGCTGTTTTTT
CASSLWFGGSTGELFF
>NA|TRBJ2-1|TRBV5-1|TRBD2
TGCGCCAGCAGCTTGCGTCAATCTAGCGGGAGACGGAATGAGCAGTTCTTC
CASSLRQSSGRRNEQFF
>NA|TRBJ2-1|TRBV6-5|NA
TGTGCCAGCAGTTACCCCCCTGGATACAATGAGCAGTTCTTC
CASSYPPGYNEQFF
>NA|TRBJ2-5|TRBV11-2|TRBD2
TGTGCCAGCAGCCCCGGCAGAGCGGGAGGAGGTGAGACCCAGTACTTC
CASSPGRAGGGETQYF
>NA|TRBJ1-1|TRBV5-6|TRBD1
TGTGCCAGCAGCTTGGAGGCCCACAGGGGGCGTGTGAACACTGAAGCTTTCTTT
CASSLEAHRGRVNTEAFF
>NA|TRBJ1-3|TRBV27|NA
TGTGCCAGCAGAGGACAGCCGAAACAGGACACCATATATTTT
CASRGQPKQDTIYF